This T cell receptor (beta chain) derives from a study of blood T cell repertoires in COVID-19. Study-wide background: The study drew acute and convalescent COVID-19 samples from the United States, Italy and Spain. In each case, the material was cDNA or gDNA derived from T cells, B-cell-depleted T cells, or PBMCs.

The CDR3 contains 15 residues. CDR1 is MNHEY, CDR2 SMNVEV, per germline (reference sequence). The V end was cut by 4 bases, the J end by 2 bases, with 13 bases between. This clone was seen once. Study processing details: How many nucleated cells were present was estimated from reference gene primer amplification. Produced via immunoSEQ multiplex PCR; TCRdb's table is partial and in-frame only. V, J and clone size are those of that table, while D and trimming were read from the DNA. The table records under 200,000 clones, 90% to 95% of them present only once. Sequencing used peripheral blood. The source is a man aged 50 or older with acute or convalescent COVID-19. The V gene is TRBV27, the J gene TRBJ2-3; possible D gene TRBD1, 5 bases. CDR3 loop: CASSWGGQPTDTQYF. The CDR3 bases are TGTGCCAGCAGTTGGGGCGGTCAGCCCACAGATACGCAGTATTTT.